Each of the 19 T cell receptor beta chains below was sequenced from the same sample in a study of CD8 T cells in Susac syndrome. Reverse transcription of roughly 0.45 to 1 ug RNA used random hexamers. One entry per CDR3 protein results from TCRdb running MiXCR on the immunoSEQ multiplex PCR reads. The sample lists some 140,000 distinct CDR3 sequences; around 75% were seen once. The sample consisted of CD8+ T cells from PBMCs. These receptors came from a human donor with multiple sclerosis.

The chain links TRBV6-2 or TRBV6-3 to TRBJ2-4, with D possibly called TRBD1 or TRBD2 (5 bases each). CDR3 size: 16 residues. Trimming stripped 2 bases from V and 5 bases from J, with 16 bases between. The germline CDR1 and CDR2 sequences are MNHEY and SVGEGT. The CDR3 DNA reads as TGTGCCAGCAGTTACCTAACCCGACGGGGCGAAAACATTCAGTACTTC. The encoded protein is CASSYLTRRGENIQYF.

In nucleotides, the CDR3 is TGTGCCAGCTCACCGAGAGGGGAACAGGGGCCCACTGAAGCTTTCTTT. Its protein is CASSPRGEQGPTEAFF. V usage is TRBV18 and J usage is TRBJ1-1, with TRBD1 matching over 7 bases. Germline CDR1 is KGHSH and CDR2 is LQKENI. V gave up 3 bases and J gave up 4 bases; unmatched junction bases: 11. This CDR3 has 16 amino acids.

This chain links TRBV9 with TRBJ1-5; D remains unclear. Germline CDR1 SGDLS, CDR2 YYNGEE. The CDR3 contains 13 residues. With 3 bases removed from V and 7 bases from J, the gap between germline ends came to 11 bases. CDR3 sequence reads: CASSAGNGQPQHF. CDR3 nucleotide sequence: TGTGCCAGCAGCGCCGGGAACGGGCAGCCCCAGCATTTT.

This clonotype was counted a few times. The genes are TRBV4-1 and TRBJ1-2, with 7 positions matching TRBD1. J was trimmed by 7 bases and V by 3 bases; bases with no gene match: 8. The CDR3 length is 14 residues. The germline gives CDR1 MGHRA, CDR2 YSYEKL. This CDR3 reads CASSHPGQDPGYTF. The CDR3 DNA sequence: TGCGCCAGCAGCCATCCTGGACAGGATCCTGGCTACACCTTC.

This sequence joins TRBV10-2 and TRBJ1-1, with TRBD1 matching over 9 bases. Germline loops: CDR1 WSHSY, CDR2 SAAADI. V lost 3 bases and J lost 3; bases outside the gene matches: 2. The CDR3 loop spans 14 amino acids. CDR3 loop: CASSDTGGYTEAFF. The DNA for the CDR3 is TGCGCCAGCAGTGACACAGGGGGCTACACTGAAGCTTTCTTT.

The V call is TRBV29-1, the J call TRBJ2-7; D call uncertain. This CDR3 has 12 residues. The V end was cut by 0 bases, the J end by 2 bases, with 5 bases between. Germline lookup yields CDR1 SQVTM and CDR2 ANQGSEA. CDR3 sequence: CSVEESTYEQYF. In nucleotides, the CDR3 is TGCAGCGTTGAAGAGTCAACCTACGAGCAGTACTTC.

This chain uses TRBV12-3 or TRBV12-4 with TRBJ2-2, with 7 bases identical to TRBD2. V dropped 3 bases and J dropped 2; count of bases not matched to a gene: 9. This CDR3 contains 17 residues. CDR3 protein: CASSFALAVLNTGELFF. The CDR3 DNA is TGTGCCAGCAGTTTCGCGCTAGCGGTCCTCAACACCGGGGAGCTGTTTTTT.

The V and J genes are TRBV4-3 and TRBJ1-2; D is ambiguous. The CDR3 consists of 17 residues. V was clipped by 0 bases and J by 4 bases, with 18 bases between them. Looked up from germline, CDR1 is LGHNA and CDR2 is YSLEER. The CDR3 is CASSQEETSWRAYGYTF. CDR3 nucleotide sequence: TGCGCCAGCAGCCAAGAAGAGACCTCTTGGAGGGCCTATGGCTACACCTTC.

The gene calls are TRBV15 and TRBJ2-5; D not resolved. Trimming stripped 3 bases from V and 5 bases from J, with 7 bases between. The V gene's germline CDR1 is LNHNV and CDR2 YYDKDF (reference sequence). The CDR3 spans 12 residues. Here the CDR3 DNA reads TGTGCCACCAGCAGCATAGAGGAGACCCAGTACTTC. This gives the protein CATSSIEETQYF.

The V call is TRBV7-9, the J call TRBJ2-1, with D possibly TRBD2 on 6 matching bases. V shed 2 bases and J shed 6 bases, with 23 bases lying between them. This CDR3 is built from 18 residues. Germline V gene sequence: CDR1 SEHNR, CDR2 FQNEAQ (reference sequence). This CDR3 reads CASSLPTRFSATSNEQFF. The CDR3 DNA sequence: TGTGCCAGCAGCTTACCGACTAGATTCAGTGCCACGTCCAATGAGCAGTTCTTC.

The V and J genes are TRBV28 and TRBJ1-4; D might be TRBD1 (6 bases). V lost 11 bases, J lost 6 bases, and 22 bases lay in between. The CDR3 is 15 amino acids. CDR1 and CDR2 from the germline V gene are MDHEN and SYDVKM. CDR3 residues: CASNRAQNLDEKLFF. CDR3 DNA sequence: TGTGCCTCGAACAGGGCGCAGAATTTAGATGAAAAACTGTTTTTT.

CDR3 region: CASSPKGSGETQYF. The CDR3 DNA reads TGTGCCAGCTCACCTAAAGGGTCGGGTGAGACCCAGTACTTC. The chain employs TRBV18 and TRBJ2-5; D is uncertain. Trimming removed 3 bases at V and 5 bases at J, with 13 bases between. Germline V gene lookup returns CDR1 KGHSH and CDR2 LQKENI. The CDR3 sequence is 14 residues long.

The V call is TRBV6-5, the J call TRBJ1-6, with no clear D. Trimming cost V 0 bases and J 10 bases, with 7 bases left between them. This CDR3 has 13 residues. The germline gives CDR1 MNHEY, CDR2 SVGAGI. The CDR3 sequence is CASSYSKASPLHF. The CDR3 DNA sequence: TGTGCCAGCAGTTACTCGAAGGCCTCACCCCTCCACTTT.

This clonotype was seen just once. V and J are TRBV2 and TRBJ2-3, with TRBD1 as a possible D gene (6 bases). Trimming took 3 bases from V and 2 from J, leaving 24 bases between them. The length of the CDR3 is 19 residues. Germline V gene sequence: CDR1 SNHLY, CDR2 FYNNEI. CDR3 residues: CASSDQGGGSSEDTDTQYF. CDR3 DNA: TGTGCCAGCAGTGATCAAGGGGGTGGCAGCTCAGAAGACACAGATACGCAGTATTTT.

V is TRBV7-2 and J is TRBJ2-1; unclear D gene. Per germline, CDR1 SGHTA and CDR2 FQGNSA. Deletions cut 2 bases from V and 4 bases from J, with 15 bases between. This CDR3 spans 16 amino acids. CDR3 DNA: TGTGCCAGCAGCTTAAAGGCTAGGCCAGTATACAATGAGCAGTTCTTC. Its protein product is CASSLKARPVYNEQFF. The full variable domain, its missing parts supplied by reference TRBV7-2 and TRBJ2-1, is GAGVSQSPSNKVTEKGKDVELRCDPISGHTALYWYRQSLGQGLEFLIYFQGNSAPDKSGLPSDRFSAERTGGSVSTLTIQRTQQEDSAVYLCASSLKARPVYNEQFFGPGTRLTVL.

The chain links TRBV2 to TRBJ1-5; no clear D gene. The CDR3 is made up of 16 amino acids. V shed 3 bases and J shed 5 bases, with 17 bases lying between them. Germline V gene lookup returns CDR1 SNHLY and CDR2 FYNNEI. The CDR3 sequence is CASSDDPAGPHQPQHF. For the CDR3, the DNA is TGTGCCAGCAGTGATGATCCTGCCGGCCCTCATCAGCCCCAGCATTTT.

This chain joins TRBV7-8 and TRBJ2-3; 8 bases match TRBD2. CDR1 and CDR2 (germline): SGHVS, FQNEAQ. This CDR3 contains 17 residues. Trimming at V came to 4 bases and at J to 4 bases, leaving 13 bases not matched to a gene. Written as DNA, the CDR3 is TGTGCCAGCAGCTCGGGGGGGGAAGGACCTTGGGCAGATACGCAGTATTTT. Translation: CASSSGGEGPWADTQYF.

CDR3 bases: TGTGCCAGCAGCTTACCGATCCCCGTCACCTATGGCTACACCTTC. This codes for CASSLPIPVTYGYTF. This sequence joins TRBV7-9 and TRBJ1-2, with unresolved D. CDR1 and CDR2 from the germline V gene are SEHNR and FQNEAQ (reference sequence). The CDR3 has 15 residues. Trimming removed 2 bases from V and 4 bases from J, with 14 bases in between.

The chain employs TRBV13 and TRBJ2-1; 13 bases match TRBD2. The CDR3 has 15 residues. Per germline, CDR1 PRHDT and CDR2 FYEKMQ (reference sequence). Trimming at V came to 5 bases and at J to 10 bases, leaving 8 bases not matched to a gene. The CDR3 loop reads CASSGTSGRAREQFF. The CDR3 nucleotides read TGTGCCAGCAGCGGAACTAGCGGGAGGGCCAGGGAGCAGTTCTTC. Full variable domain (missing parts from reference TRBV13 and TRBJ2-1): AAGVIQSPRHLIKEKRETATLKCYPIPRHDTVYWYQQGPGQDPQFLISFYEKMQSDKGSIPDRFSAQQFSDYHSELNMSSLELGDSALYFCASSGTSGRAREQFFGPGTRLTVL.